Listed here is a single T cell receptor (beta chain). These data belong to a study of patients and donors after allogeneic stem cell transplantation. TCRdb ran MiXCR on the RT-PCR reads and lists one entry per CDR3 protein. The table has around 23,000 distinct CDR3 sequences, less than 45% seen once. CDR3 length: 12 amino acids. Trimming took off 0 bases at V and 6 bases at J, with 2 bases between the two ends. Germline V gene data show CDR1 as MNHEY and CDR2 as SVGAGI. The sample taken for sequencing was blood, either unsorted or a sorted T cell fraction (not recorded which). The chain joins TRBV6-5 to TRBJ2-2; D remains unclear. The clonotype was recovered from a human donor who was either an allogeneic HSCT recipient or a stem cell or donor lymphocyte infusion donor (not recorded which). It is not recorded whose cells these are; they may come from a transplant donor. The DNA for the CDR3 is TGTGCCAGCAGTTACTCACCCGGGGAGCTGTTTTTT. Translation gives CASSYSPGELFF.